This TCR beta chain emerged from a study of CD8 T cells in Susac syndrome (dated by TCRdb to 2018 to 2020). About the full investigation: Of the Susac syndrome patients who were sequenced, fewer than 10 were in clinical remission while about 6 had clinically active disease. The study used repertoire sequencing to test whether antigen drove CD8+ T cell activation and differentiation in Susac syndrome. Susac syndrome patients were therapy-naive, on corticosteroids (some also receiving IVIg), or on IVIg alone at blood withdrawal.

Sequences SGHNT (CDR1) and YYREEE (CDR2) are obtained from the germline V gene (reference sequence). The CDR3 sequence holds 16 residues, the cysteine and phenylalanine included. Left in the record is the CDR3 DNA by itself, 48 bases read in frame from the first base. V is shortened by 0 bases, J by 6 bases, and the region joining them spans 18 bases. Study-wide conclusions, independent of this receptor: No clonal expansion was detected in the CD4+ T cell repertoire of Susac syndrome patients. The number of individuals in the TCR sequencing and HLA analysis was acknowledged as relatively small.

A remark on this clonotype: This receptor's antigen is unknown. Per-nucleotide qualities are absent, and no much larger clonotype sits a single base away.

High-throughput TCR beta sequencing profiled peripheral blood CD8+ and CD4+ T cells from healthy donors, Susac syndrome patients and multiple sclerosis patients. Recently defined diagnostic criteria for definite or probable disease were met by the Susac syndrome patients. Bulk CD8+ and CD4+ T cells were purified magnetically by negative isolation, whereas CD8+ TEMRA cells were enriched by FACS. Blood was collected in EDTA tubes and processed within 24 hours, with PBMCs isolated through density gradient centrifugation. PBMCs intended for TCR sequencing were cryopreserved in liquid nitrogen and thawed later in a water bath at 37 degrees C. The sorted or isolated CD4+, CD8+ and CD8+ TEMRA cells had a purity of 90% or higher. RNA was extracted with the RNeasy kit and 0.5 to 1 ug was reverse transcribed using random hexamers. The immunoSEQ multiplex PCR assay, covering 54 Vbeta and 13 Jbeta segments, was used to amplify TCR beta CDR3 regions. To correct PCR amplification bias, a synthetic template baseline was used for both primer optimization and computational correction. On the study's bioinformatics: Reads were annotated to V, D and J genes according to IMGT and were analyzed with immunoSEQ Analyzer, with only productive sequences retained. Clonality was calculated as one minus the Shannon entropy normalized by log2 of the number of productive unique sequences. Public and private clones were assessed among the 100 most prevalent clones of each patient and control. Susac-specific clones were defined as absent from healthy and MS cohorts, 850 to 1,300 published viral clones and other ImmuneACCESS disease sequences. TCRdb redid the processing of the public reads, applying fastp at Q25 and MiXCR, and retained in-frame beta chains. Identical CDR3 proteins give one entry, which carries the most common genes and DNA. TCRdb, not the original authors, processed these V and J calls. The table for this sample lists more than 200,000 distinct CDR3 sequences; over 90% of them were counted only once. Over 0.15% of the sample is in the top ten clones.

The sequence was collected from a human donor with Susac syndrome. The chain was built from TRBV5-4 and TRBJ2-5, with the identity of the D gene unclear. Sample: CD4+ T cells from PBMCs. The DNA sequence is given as TGTGCCAGCAGCTTGGCTCATCCCCGGCTACTGAAGACCCAGTACTTC. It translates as CASSLAHPRLLKTQYF.